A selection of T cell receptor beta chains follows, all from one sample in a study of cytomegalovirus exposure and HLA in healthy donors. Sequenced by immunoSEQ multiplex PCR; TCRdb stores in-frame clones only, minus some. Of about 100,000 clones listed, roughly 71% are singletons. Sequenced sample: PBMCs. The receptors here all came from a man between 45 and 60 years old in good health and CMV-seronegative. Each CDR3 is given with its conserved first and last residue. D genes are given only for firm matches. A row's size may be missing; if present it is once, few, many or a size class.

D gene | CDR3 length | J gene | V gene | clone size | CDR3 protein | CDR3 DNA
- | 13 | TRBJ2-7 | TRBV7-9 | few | CASRVGPGYEQYF | TGTGCCAGCAGGGTTGGTCCCGGGTACGAGCAGTACTTC
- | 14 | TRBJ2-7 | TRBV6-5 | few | CASSLRDSYYEQYF | TGTGCCAGCAGTTTGCGGGACAGCTACTACGAGCAGTACTTC
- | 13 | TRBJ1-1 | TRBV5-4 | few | CASSRVANTEAFF | TGTGCCAGCAGCCGCGTCGCTAACACTGAAGCTTTCTTT
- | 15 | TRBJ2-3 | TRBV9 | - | CASSRRAPSTDTQYF | TGTGCCAGCAGCCGGAGGGCACCTAGCACAGATACGCAGTATTTT
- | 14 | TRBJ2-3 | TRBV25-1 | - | CASDRGRGRDTQYF | TGTGCCAGCGATCGGGGCAGGGGCAGGGATACGCAGTATTTT
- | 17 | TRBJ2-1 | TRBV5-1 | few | CASSSDTILSSYNEQFF | TGCGCCAGCAGCTCGGACACTATTCTAAGCTCCTACAATGAGCAGTTCTTC
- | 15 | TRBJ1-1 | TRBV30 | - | CAWSVLWGGDTEAFF | TGTGCCTGGAGTGTACTCTGGGGAGGCGATACTGAAGCTTTCTTT
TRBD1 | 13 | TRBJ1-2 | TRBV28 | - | CASTTGTAYGYTF | TGTGCCAGCACCACCGGGACAGCCTATGGCTACACCTTC
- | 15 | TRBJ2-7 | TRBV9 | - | CASSVAPSGDGEQYF | TGTGCCAGCAGCGTAGCTCCTTCGGGGGACGGCGAGCAGTACTTC
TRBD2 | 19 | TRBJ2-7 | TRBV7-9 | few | CASTPYTGLAGGLSYEQYF | TGTGCCAGCACCCCTTACACGGGACTAGCGGGGGGCCTCTCCTACGAGCAGTACTTC
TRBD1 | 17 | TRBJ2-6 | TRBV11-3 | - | CASSSRDRDSGANVLTF | TGTGCCAGCAGCTCCCGGGACAGGGATTCCGGGGCCAACGTCCTGACTTTC
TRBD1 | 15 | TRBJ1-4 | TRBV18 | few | CASSPTGTVGEKLFF | TGTGCCAGCTCACCAACCGGGACAGTCGGTGAAAAACTGTTTTTT
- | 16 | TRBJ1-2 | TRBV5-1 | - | CASSLTPSGAAGGYTF | TGCGCCAGCAGTTTGACCCCATCGGGCGCTGCGGGTGGCTACACCTTC
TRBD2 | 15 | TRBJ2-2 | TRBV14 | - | CASSQYIAGHGELFF | TGTGCCAGCAGCCAATATATAGCGGGGCACGGGGAGCTGTTTTTT
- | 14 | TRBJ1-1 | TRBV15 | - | CATSIYDRNTEAFF | TGTGCCACCAGCATATACGACAGGAACACTGAAGCTTTCTTT
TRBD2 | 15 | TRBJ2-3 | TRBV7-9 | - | CASSQLAGGPDTQYF | TGTGCCAGCAGCCAGCTAGCGGGGGGCCCCGATACGCAGTATTTT
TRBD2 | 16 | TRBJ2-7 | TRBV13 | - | CASSRGLAGAPKEQYF | TGTGCCAGCAGCCGGGGACTAGCGGGGGCCCCTAAAGAGCAGTACTTC
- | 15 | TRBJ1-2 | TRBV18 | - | CASSLQPQGRDGYTF | TGTGCCAGCTCACTTCAACCACAGGGACGGGATGGCTACACCTTC
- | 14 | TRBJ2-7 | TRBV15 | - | CATSRDGLTYEQYF | TGTGCCACCAGCAGAGATGGACTTACCTACGAGCAGTACTTC
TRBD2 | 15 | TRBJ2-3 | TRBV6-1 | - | CASRKDGTSGDTQYF | TGTGCCAGCCGGAAGGACGGGACTAGCGGAGATACGCAGTATTTT
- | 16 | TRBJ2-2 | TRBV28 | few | CASNGGDAKNTGELFF | TGTGCCAGCAACGGAGGAGATGCAAAGAACACCGGGGAGCTGTTTTTT
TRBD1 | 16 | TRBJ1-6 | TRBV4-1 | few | CASSQDQGALNSPLHF | TGCGCCAGCAGCCAAGACCAGGGGGCTCTTAATTCACCCCTCCACTTT
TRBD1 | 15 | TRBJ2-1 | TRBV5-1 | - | CASSLVGTGETEQFF | TGCGCCAGCAGCTTGGTGGGGACAGGGGAAACTGAGCAGTTCTTC
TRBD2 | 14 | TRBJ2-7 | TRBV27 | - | CASSFATGGYEQYF | TGTGCCAGCAGTTTTGCTACGGGAGGATACGAGCAGTACTTC
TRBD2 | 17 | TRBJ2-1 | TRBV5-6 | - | CASSLRLIAGGYAEQFF | TGTGCCAGCAGCTTGAGGCTGATAGCGGGAGGGTATGCTGAGCAGTTCTTC
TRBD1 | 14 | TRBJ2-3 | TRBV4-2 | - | CASSLGGATDTQYF | TGTGCCAGCAGCCTAGGGGGCGCCACAGATACGCAGTATTTT
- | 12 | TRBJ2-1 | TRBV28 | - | CASSLFESKQFF | TGTGCCAGCAGTTTATTTGAGTCCAAGCAGTTCTTC
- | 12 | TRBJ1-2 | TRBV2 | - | CATRPDSYGYTF | TGTGCCACTCGACCGGACAGCTATGGCTACACCTTC
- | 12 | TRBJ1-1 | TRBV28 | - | CASRLANTEAFF | TGTGCCAGCAGGCTGGCAAACACTGAAGCTTTCTTT
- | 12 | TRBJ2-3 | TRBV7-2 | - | CASSLEAGTQYF | TGTGCCAGCAGCTTAGAAGCTGGTACGCAGTATTTT
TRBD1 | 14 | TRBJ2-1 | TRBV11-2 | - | CASSSPTLGQGQFF | TGTGCCAGCAGCTCTCCGACCCTTGGACAGGGGCAGTTCTTC
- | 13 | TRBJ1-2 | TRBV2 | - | CASSEVGAHGYTF | TGTGCCAGCAGTGAAGTGGGGGCGCATGGCTACACCTTC